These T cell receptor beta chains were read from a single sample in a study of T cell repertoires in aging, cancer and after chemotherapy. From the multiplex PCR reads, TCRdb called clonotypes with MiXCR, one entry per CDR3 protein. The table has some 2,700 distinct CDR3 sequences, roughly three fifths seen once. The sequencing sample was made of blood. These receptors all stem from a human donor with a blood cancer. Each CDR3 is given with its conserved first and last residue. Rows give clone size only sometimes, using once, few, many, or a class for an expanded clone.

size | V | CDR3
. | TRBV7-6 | CASSSQINSPLHF
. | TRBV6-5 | CASSYPGSHQETQYF
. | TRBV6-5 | CASSDRCNGYTF
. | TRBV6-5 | CASRDSGTGGNNEQFF
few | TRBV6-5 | CASRLKAGRGNNEQFF
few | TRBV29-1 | CSVRKLAGGYNEQFF
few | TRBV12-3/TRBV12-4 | CASSPTVPLNSPLHF
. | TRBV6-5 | CASRPGGSVGELFF
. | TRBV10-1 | CASSGKRDNYNEQFF
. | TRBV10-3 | CAISGTRTGPTNYNEQFF
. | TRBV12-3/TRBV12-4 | CASSPTTGGETQYF
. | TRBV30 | CAWRLIEETQYF
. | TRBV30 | CAWSVGGASNEQFF
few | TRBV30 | CAWSQGSYEQYF
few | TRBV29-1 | CSVETHSNTGELFF
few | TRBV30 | CAWSLAAISGNTIYF
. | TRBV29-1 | CSVEGFGNTIYF
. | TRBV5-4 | CASSLSGSSVDTQYF
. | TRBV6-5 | CASSLTDGLIGGYTF
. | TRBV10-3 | CAISGGERDTQYF
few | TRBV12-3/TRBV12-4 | CASSLAGQGYGYTF
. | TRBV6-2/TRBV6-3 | CASSYALGGMLTNYGYTF
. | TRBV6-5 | CASSLTGEQETQYF
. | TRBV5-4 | CASSNRLAGVTDTQYF
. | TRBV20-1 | CSASRNTEAFF
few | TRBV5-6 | CASSLVHLEAYEQYF
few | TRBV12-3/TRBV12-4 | CASSQTAQGNSPLHF
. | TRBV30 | CAWQPGGPLNYGYTF
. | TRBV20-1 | CSVEREGRYEQYF
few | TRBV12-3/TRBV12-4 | CASSSVAYGYTF
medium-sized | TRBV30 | CAWSWTSVGEQYF
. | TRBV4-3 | CASSQSTGANVLTF
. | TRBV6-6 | CASSVTSGVSKQYF
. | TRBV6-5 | CASSGGRTSGAYEQYF
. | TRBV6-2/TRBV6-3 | CASKVSGRRYYGYTF
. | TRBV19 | CASIKGQGSNQPQHF
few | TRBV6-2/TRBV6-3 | CASSGLAGVKYF
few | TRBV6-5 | CASSYYGDHNYGYTF
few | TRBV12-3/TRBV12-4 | CASRQGPGELFF
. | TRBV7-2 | CASSITGTGYGYTF
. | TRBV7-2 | CASSLQQGTTDTQYF
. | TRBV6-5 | CASRGIGDYGYTF
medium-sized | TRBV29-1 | CSVDQNGYTF
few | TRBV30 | CAWLDGYTF
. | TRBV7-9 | CASSWGQVEFF
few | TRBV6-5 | CASSYSSHPGLTSYEQYF
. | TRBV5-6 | CASSLGWANTGELFF
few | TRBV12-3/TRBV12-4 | CASTIIQGRETQYF
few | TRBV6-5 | CASSARRETQYF
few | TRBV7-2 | CASSRGGTNTEAFF
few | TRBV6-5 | CASSYSGGGYTDTQYF
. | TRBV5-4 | CASSGNYGYTF
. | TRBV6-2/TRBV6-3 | CASSPDGYGYTF
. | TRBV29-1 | CSVEGSSTLYNEQFF
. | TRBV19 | CASSIAGDYYGYTF
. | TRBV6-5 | CASSRRVAGGSRDTQYF
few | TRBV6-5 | CASRSTARQYF